This passage covers 27 T cell receptor beta chains from one sample sequenced in a study of T cells in Graves' hyperthyroidism and ophthalmopathy. There were TCR beta CDR3 regions amplified from RNA transcripts. The primer set for the first-round RT-PCR of the TCR CDR3 was HTBI. Via MiXCR, TCRdb re-called the multiplex PCR reads, giving one row per CDR3 protein. This table has roughly 550,000 distinct CDR3 sequences, about 16% appearing once. The sequenced sample consisted of blood. The receptors here all came from a woman in her twenties or thirties with Graves' ophthalmopathy.

This clonotype showed up many times. Here the CDR3 reads CASSPQFGEQYF. The DNA of the CDR3 is TGTGCCAGCAGCCCGCAGTTTGGGGAGCAGTACTTC. The J gene is TRBJ2-7, the V gene TRBV11-1; the D is unclear. The germline CDR1 and CDR2 sequences are SGHAT and FQDESV (reference sequence). The CDR3 spans 12 residues. Trimming took off 5 bases at V and 7 bases at J, with 12 bases between the two ends.

Only a few counts were recorded for this clonotype. V is TRBV19 and J is TRBJ2-1, with 7 bases that match TRBD2. From germline, CDR1 is LNHDA and CDR2 SQIVND (reference sequence). V was clipped by 4 bases and J by 7 bases; unmatched bases: 13. The CDR3 consists of 16 residues. CDR3 coding DNA: TGTGCCAGTAGTACCCCAGGCGGGAGCCTGGGGAATGAGCAGTTCTTC. Translation gives CASSTPGGSLGNEQFF.

In this sample, this clonotype turned up a few times. The V call is TRBV12-3 or TRBV12-4, the J call TRBJ2-3, with TRBD1 matching 7 bases. J was trimmed by 4 bases and V by 5 bases; bases with no gene match: 3. This CDR3 is built from 13 residues. The CDR3 DNA reads as TGTGCCAGCAGTGACAGGGCGGCAGATACGCAGTATTTT. It codes for CASSDRAADTQYF.

This chain uses TRBV28 with TRBJ1-4; possible D gene TRBD1, 6 bases. Trimming stripped 3 bases from V and 5 bases from J, with 13 bases between. CDR1 is MDHEN and CDR2 is SYDVKM in the germline V gene. This CDR3 spans 15 amino acids. The CDR3 loop reads CASSFRGIANEKLFF. CDR3 nucleotides: TGTGCCAGCAGTTTCAGGGGTATTGCGAATGAAAAACTGTTTTTT.

In this sample, this clonotype turned up many times. V gene TRBV5-1 combines with J gene TRBJ2-7, with D perhaps TRBD1 (6 bases). The CDR3 has 12 residues. Trimming removed 3 bases from V and 3 bases from J, with 7 bases in between. Germline V gene sequence: CDR1 SGHRS, CDR2 YFSETQ. The CDR3 region has the DNA TGCGCCAGCAGCTCGGACAGCTACGAGCAGTACTTC. This sequence encodes CASSSDSYEQYF.

This clonotype turned up a few times. The chain uses TRBV29-1 and TRBJ2-7; TRBD2 aligns across 10 bases. In germline, CDR1 is SQVTM, CDR2 ANQGSEA. The length of the CDR3 is 15 residues. With 1 base clipped from V and 6 bases from J, the junction kept 9 bases outside the gene matches. CDR3 in DNA: TGCAGCGTTGAAGTTCTAGCGGGAGCGGGACGCGAGCAGTACTTC. It encodes CSVEVLAGAGREQYF.

This clonotype was found a few times. The rearrangement joins TRBV6-1 to TRBJ2-5; 9 bases match TRBD1. The CDR3 is made up of 14 amino acids. The ends lost 6 bases at V and 5 bases at J; junction bases unmatched: 7. Germline CDR1 and CDR2: MNHNS and SASEGT. The CDR3 sequence is CASRPTGGQETQYF. The CDR3 DNA reads TGTGCCAGCAGACCGACAGGGGGGCAGGAGACCCAGTACTTC.

This clonotype was seen many times. V and J are TRBV12-3 or TRBV12-4 and TRBJ2-2; D is possibly TRBD1 (6 bases). The CDR3 runs 14 residues. Trimming cost V 6 bases and J 1 base, with 9 bases left between them. CDR3 nucleotide sequence: TGTGCCAGCAGCCCGGGACAGAACACCGGGGAGCTGTTTTTT. Translating gives CASSPGQNTGELFF.

The chain recombines TRBV28 with TRBJ2-7; 10 bases match TRBD2. The CDR3 spans 14 residues. Germline V gene lookup returns CDR1 MDHEN and CDR2 SYDVKM. Trimming cost V 6 bases and J 6 bases; bases outside gene matches: 8. CDR3 nucleotide sequence: TGTGCCAGCAGCTTAGCGGGAGGAGATGGCGAGCAGTACTTC. It translates to CASSLAGGDGEQYF. Complete variable domain (other parts from reference TRBV28 and TRBJ2-7): DVKVTQSSRYLVKRTGEKVFLECVQDMDHENMFWYRQDPGLGLRLIYFSYDVKMKEKGDIPEGYSVSREKKERFSLILESASTNQTSMYLCASSLAGGDGEQYFGPGTRLTVT.

The V and J genes are TRBV5-1 and TRBJ2-3, with 11 bases identical to TRBD2. The J segment lost 5 bases and the V segment lost 6 bases, leaving 5 bases of the junction unmatched. The CDR3 is made up of 14 amino acids. Germline-derived CDR1 and CDR2 are SGHRS and YFSETQ. The CDR3, as DNA: TGCGCCAGCACACTAGCGGGAGTTCAAGATACGCAGTATTTT. This gives the protein CASTLAGVQDTQYF.

The sample holds a few counts of this clonotype. The chain links TRBV11-2 to TRBJ2-5, with D hard to call. This CDR3 comprises 17 residues. Between the trimmed V and J ends, which lost 5 bases and 1 base, there was a span of 20 bases. Germline assignment: CDR1 SGHAT and CDR2 FQNNGV. DNA of the CDR3: TGTGCCAGCAGCCAAGATGGCTCCGGTAGAGCCCAAGAGACCCAGTACTTC. Protein: CASSQDGSGRAQETQYF.

This chain links TRBV6-9 with TRBJ2-1; 14 bases are shared with TRBD2. Trimming at V came to 4 bases and at J to 4 bases, leaving 6 bases not matched to a gene. The CDR3 is made up of 17 amino acids. Looked up from germline, CDR1 is MNHGY and CDR2 is SVAAGI. The CDR3 coding sequence is TGTGCCAGCAGTTCCTCCGGGACTAGCGGGGGTTACAATGAGCAGTTCTTC. Translation: CASSSSGTSGGYNEQFF.

This clonotype was picked up many times. V is TRBV28 and J is TRBJ2-3; TRBD2 might be the D (6 bases). Trimming left V 5 bases short and J 4 bases short, with 19 bases between. The CDR3 consists of 16 residues. In germline, CDR1 is MDHEN, CDR2 SYDVKM. CDR3 sequence reads: CASSQNSGGFPDTQYF. The CDR3 bases are TGTGCCAGCAGTCAAAACTCCGGGGGATTTCCAGATACGCAGTATTTT.

V gene TRBV28 combines with J gene TRBJ2-3; 10 bases fit TRBD1. The ends lost 2 bases at V and 2 bases at J; junction bases unmatched: 10. CDR3 length equals 18 residues. Germline V gene data show CDR1 as MDHEN and CDR2 as SYDVKM. Written as DNA, the CDR3 is TGTGCCAGCAGTTTAGGTGGGACAGGGGAGACTTTCACAGATACGCAGTATTTT. Its protein product is CASSLGGTGETFTDTQYF.

The chain carries TRBV5-4 and TRBJ2-4; D unclear. V shed 0 bases and J shed 10 bases, with 14 bases lying between them. The germline CDR1 and CDR2 sequences are SGHNT and YYREEE (reference sequence). CDR3 length equals 14 residues. For the CDR3, the DNA is TGTGCCAGCAGCTTGGAGGACGTAAGGGATATTCAGTACTTC. Translated, it gives CASSLEDVRDIQYF.

The chain joins TRBV24-1 to TRBJ2-7; maybe TRBD2 (5 bases). With 5 bases removed from V and 6 bases from J, the gap between germline ends came to 10 bases. Germline values: CDR1 KGHDR, CDR2 SFDVKD. The CDR3 loop spans 12 amino acids. This chain's CDR3 is CATSGSGSEQYF. The CDR3 coding sequence is TGTGCCACCAGTGGCTCGGGATCCGAGCAGTACTTC.

This clonotype was counted many times. The chain links TRBV6-2 or TRBV6-3 to TRBJ2-1; a possible D gene is TRBD1 (5 bases). From germline, CDR1 is MNHEY and CDR2 SVGEGT. CDR3 length equals 16 residues. V was cut by 4 bases and J by 0 bases, with 13 bases left in between. CDR3 amino acids: CASSSQGTNSYNEQFF. For the CDR3, the DNA is TGTGCCAGCAGTTCCCAGGGAACTAACTCCTACAATGAGCAGTTCTTC.

Many counts were recorded for this clonotype. This rearrangement joins TRBV25-1 to TRBJ2-5; D is perhaps TRBD1 or TRBD2 (7 bases each). The V end lost 6 bases, the J end lost 3 bases, and 14 bases lay between the germline ends. Germline CDR1 MGHDK, CDR2 SYGVNS. CDR3 length: 14 residues. The CDR3 reads CASSHRGGEETQYF. The CDR3 region has the DNA TGTGCCAGCAGCCACAGGGGAGGGGAAGAGACCCAGTACTTC.

The chain combines TRBV27 with TRBJ1-4; no clear D. The CDR3 sequence is 13 residues long. From germline, CDR1 is MNHEY and CDR2 SMNVEV (reference sequence). The V end lost 2 bases, the J end lost 6 bases, and 7 bases lay between the germline ends. The chain's CDR3 is CASSLRTDEKLFF. The CDR3 DNA is TGTGCCAGCAGTTTAAGGACCGATGAAAAACTGTTTTTT.

The chain links TRBV5-4 to TRBJ2-7, with 8 bases fitting TRBD2. Germline CDR1 reads SGHNT; CDR2 reads YYREEE (reference sequence). The CDR3 runs to 14 residues. The V and J ends lost 4 bases and 7 bases, in that order; junction bases with no gene match: 10. CDR3 sequence: CASSRTAAGGEQYF. For the CDR3, the DNA is TGTGCCAGCAGCCGGACCGCCGCGGGGGGAGAGCAGTACTTC.

This clonotype was observed a handful of times. The chain combines TRBV30 with TRBJ2-5; 9 bases fit TRBD2. V lost 8 bases to trimming and J lost 5 bases; unmatched junction nucleotides: 18. The germline V gene encodes CDR1 GTSNPN and CDR2 SVGIG (reference sequence). CDR3 length: 16 amino acids. The CDR3 protein is CASSGPIGTSRETQYF. CDR3 in DNA: TGTGCCAGTAGTGGCCCGATAGGGACTAGCCGGGAGACCCAGTACTTC.

This clonotype appeared many times. This chain uses TRBV28 with TRBJ2-5; maybe TRBD2 (5 bases). CDR3 length: 13 residues. Per the germline V gene, CDR1 is MDHEN and CDR2 is SYDVKM. The V gene lost 2 bases and the J gene lost 6 bases, with 10 bases spanning the gap. The CDR3 bases are TGTGCCAGCAGTTTAACGGGGATGCAGACCCAGTACTTC. This gives the protein CASSLTGMQTQYF.

The J gene is TRBJ1-4, the V gene TRBV28, with 7 bases fitting TRBD1. The CDR3 loop spans 15 amino acids. J was trimmed by 8 bases and V by 3 bases; bases with no gene match: 9. Germline assignment: CDR1 MDHEN and CDR2 SYDVKM. The DNA for the CDR3 is TGTGCCAGCAGTTTTCGACAGGGCAGAGTGGAAAAACTGTTTTTT. Amino acid sequence: CASSFRQGRVEKLFF. Combining the CDR3 with reference TRBV28 and TRBJ1-4 gives the whole variable domain DVKVTQSSRYLVKRTGEKVFLECVQDMDHENMFWYRQDPGLGLRLIYFSYDVKMKEKGDIPEGYSVSREKKERFSLILESASTNQTSMYLCASSFRQGRVEKLFFGSGTQLSVL.

Many counts were recorded for this clonotype. The rearrangement uses TRBV7-2 and TRBJ2-1; D might be TRBD2 (5 bases). The V end lost 1 base, the J end lost 5 bases, and 9 bases lay between the germline ends. Germline V lookup: CDR1 SGHTA, CDR2 FQGNSA. CDR3 length: 14 amino acids. CDR3 residues: CASSLVRLNNEQFF. Here the CDR3 DNA reads TGTGCCAGCAGCTTAGTTCGACTAAACAATGAGCAGTTCTTC.

This clonotype was observed at least ten times. This rearrangement joins TRBV7-2 to TRBJ2-7; TRBD2 aligns across 8 bases. The CDR3 is 15 amino acids. With V trimmed by 2 bases and J by 1 base, 4 bases remained unmatched. The germline V gene has CDR1 SGHTA and CDR2 FQGNSA. CDR3 residues: CASSLQAGDSYEQYF. In nucleotides, the CDR3 is TGTGCCAGCAGCTTACAAGCGGGAGATTCCTACGAGCAGTACTTC.

A few counts support this clonotype. The chain joins TRBV11-3 to TRBJ2-1, with 15 bases that match TRBD2. The CDR3 contains 15 residues. The germline V gene has CDR1 SGHNT and CDR2 YENEEA. Trimming cost V 3 bases and J 8 bases; bases outside gene matches: 2. CDR3 loop: CASSLGLAGGHEQFF. The CDR3, as DNA: TGTGCCAGCAGCTTGGGACTAGCGGGAGGCCATGAGCAGTTCTTC.

This clonotype was seen at least ten times. The chain joins TRBV20-1 to TRBJ2-3, with D perhaps matching TRBD2 (6 bases). The CDR3 covers 14 residues. The germline V and J ends were trimmed by 3 bases and 0 bases, with 10 bases remaining between them. The V gene's germline CDR1 is DFQATT and CDR2 SNEGSKA (reference sequence). CDR3 residues: CSARVSGSTDTQYF. In nucleotides, the CDR3 is TGCAGTGCTAGGGTCAGCGGGAGCACAGATACGCAGTATTTT.